The clone carrying this T cell receptor beta chain came up many times. This sample was taken from a study of regulatory T cells in long-lasting Graves disease. Construction of the TCR beta libraries employed iRepertoire HTBI primers in conjunction with Arm-PCR of CDR3 regions. MiXCR was run by TCRdb on the multiplex PCR reads, yielding one entry per CDR3 protein. The table records 680,000 or so distinct CDR3 sequences, roughly 15% of them present only once. Time point specified: newly diagnosed GD, antithyroid drugs for less than 3 months. The TCR library was made from RNA extracted from PBMCs. The sample was also reused in another study, on T cells in Graves' hyperthyroidism and ophthalmopathy.

This clonotype originated in a woman in her 30s with Graves disease. The sample consisted of peripheral blood mononuclear cells (PBMCs), taken at new diagnosis, from a patient treated with antithyroid drugs.

CDR3 DNA sequence: TGTGCCAGCAGCCCAGACTGGGCAGATACGCAGTATTTT. Residues: CASSPDWADTQYF. This chain links TRBV28 with TRBJ2-3; D gene ambiguous. This CDR3 region has 13 residues. Per germline, CDR1 MDHEN and CDR2 SYDVKM. Between the trimmed V and J ends, which lost 6 bases and 4 bases, there was a span of 11 bases.